Shown below are 9 T cell receptor beta chains from a single sample sequenced in a study of fetal regulatory T cell absence and autoimmunity. Assay used: immunoSEQ multiplex PCR; TCRdb lists only in-frame clones, some missing. The table records more than 85,000 clones, roughly 70% of them present only once. Sequencing input: pancreas tissue. All receptors derive from a male donor with IPEX syndrome.

The rearrangement links TRBV2 to TRBJ1-6, with D uncertain. V was trimmed by 1 base and J by 0 bases, leaving 10 bases between them. Germline V CDR1 and CDR2: SNHLY, FYNNEI. The CDR3 is 17 amino acids. CDR3 coding DNA: TGTGCCAGCAGTGAAGACGGCCATAGCTCCTATAATTCACCCCTCCACTTT. Protein: CASSEDGHSSYNSPLHF.

This clone has just a few counts. The V gene is TRBV27, the J gene TRBJ1-1; D perhaps matches TRBD1 (6 bases). CDR1 is MNHEY and CDR2 is SMNVEV in the germline V gene (reference sequence). Trimming took off 5 bases at V and 4 bases at J, with 20 bases between the two ends. The CDR3 loop spans 16 amino acids. The CDR3 is CASSLTLGAPPTEAFF. The CDR3 nucleotides read TGTGCCAGCAGTCTCACATTGGGGGCCCCCCCCACTGAAGCTTTCTTT.

The chain joins TRBV7-9 to TRBJ2-7, with D unclear. This CDR3 spans 13 amino acids. Per the germline V gene, CDR1 is SEHNR and CDR2 is FQNEAQ (reference sequence). Trimming left V 5 bases short and J 5 bases short, with 13 bases between. CDR3 residues: CASSGVLSHEQYF. The CDR3 DNA reads TGTGCCAGCAGCGGCGTCCTAAGTCACGAGCAGTACTTC.

The chain links TRBV11-2 to TRBJ2-3; 11 bases are shared with TRBD2. V shed 5 bases and J 6 bases; nucleotides not matched to a gene: 7. CDR1 is SGHAT, CDR2 FQNNGV, per germline. The CDR3 loop spans 15 amino acids. CDR3: CASSRIAGGPDTQYF. CDR3 bases: TGTGCCAGCAGCCGGATAGCGGGGGGGCCGGATACGCAGTATTTT.

The chain has TRBV18 and TRBJ2-7; 7 nucleotides match TRBD2. CDR1 and CDR2 from the germline V gene are KGHSH and LQKENI. V dropped 1 base and J dropped 0; count of bases not matched to a gene: 0. This CDR3 is 14 amino acids long. CDR3 in DNA: TGTGCCAGCTCACCACTAGCGGGCTCCTACGAGCAGTACTTC. This sequence encodes CASSPLAGSYEQYF.

The chain couples TRBV5-1 to TRBJ1-2, with unresolved D. Per germline, CDR1 SGHRS and CDR2 YFSETQ. This CDR3 contains 15 residues. V shed 0 bases and J shed 0 bases, with 9 bases lying between them. The chain's CDR3 is CASSLVPGTNYGYTF. CDR3 in DNA: TGCGCCAGCAGCTTGGTACCGGGGACTAACTATGGCTACACCTTC.

The V and J genes are TRBV4-3 and TRBJ1-1; perhaps TRBD1 as D (6 bases). The V end lost 0 bases, the J end lost 1 base, and 18 bases lay between the germline ends. Germline CDR1 and CDR2: LGHNA and YSLEER. This CDR3 contains 18 residues. The CDR3 sequence is CASSQDPGVGGQNTEAFF. The DNA for the CDR3 is TGCGCCAGCAGCCAAGACCCGGGAGTGGGGGGCCAGAACACTGAAGCTTTCTTT.

The chain couples TRBV11-3 to TRBJ2-1, with 7 bases aligning to TRBD2. There are 14 residues in the CDR3. Germline trimming cut 5 bases from V and 7 bases from J; bases unmatched to any gene: 8. The germline V gene encodes CDR1 SGHNT and CDR2 YENEEA. The CDR3 spells CASSPRLAYNEQFF. Written as DNA, the CDR3 is TGTGCCAGCAGCCCCCGACTAGCATATAATGAGCAGTTCTTC.

The chain combines TRBV30 with TRBJ2-7; tentative D call: TRBD1 (5 bases). Germline lookup yields CDR1 GTSNPN and CDR2 SVGIG (reference sequence). Trimming pared 2 bases from V and 2 bases from J, leaving 16 bases between. The CDR3 spans 15 residues. CDR3 loop: CAWSLRRTQPYEQYF. As DNA, the CDR3 is TGTGCCTGGAGTCTCCGGCGGACACAACCCTACGAGCAGTACTTC.